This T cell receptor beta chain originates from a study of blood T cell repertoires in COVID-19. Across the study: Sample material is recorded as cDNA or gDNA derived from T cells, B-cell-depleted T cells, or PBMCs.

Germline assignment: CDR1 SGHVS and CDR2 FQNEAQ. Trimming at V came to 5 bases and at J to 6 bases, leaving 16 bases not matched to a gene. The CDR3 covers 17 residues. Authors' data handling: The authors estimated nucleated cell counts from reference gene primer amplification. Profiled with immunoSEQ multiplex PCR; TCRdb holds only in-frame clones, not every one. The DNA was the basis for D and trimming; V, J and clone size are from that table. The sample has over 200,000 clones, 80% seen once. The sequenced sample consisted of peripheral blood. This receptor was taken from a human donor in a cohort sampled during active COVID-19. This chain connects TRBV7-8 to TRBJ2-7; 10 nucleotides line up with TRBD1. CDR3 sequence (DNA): TGTGCCAGCAGCCCCAAATACGGGACAGGGGAACTCGGCGAGCAGTACTTC. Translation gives CASSPKYGTGELGEQYF.